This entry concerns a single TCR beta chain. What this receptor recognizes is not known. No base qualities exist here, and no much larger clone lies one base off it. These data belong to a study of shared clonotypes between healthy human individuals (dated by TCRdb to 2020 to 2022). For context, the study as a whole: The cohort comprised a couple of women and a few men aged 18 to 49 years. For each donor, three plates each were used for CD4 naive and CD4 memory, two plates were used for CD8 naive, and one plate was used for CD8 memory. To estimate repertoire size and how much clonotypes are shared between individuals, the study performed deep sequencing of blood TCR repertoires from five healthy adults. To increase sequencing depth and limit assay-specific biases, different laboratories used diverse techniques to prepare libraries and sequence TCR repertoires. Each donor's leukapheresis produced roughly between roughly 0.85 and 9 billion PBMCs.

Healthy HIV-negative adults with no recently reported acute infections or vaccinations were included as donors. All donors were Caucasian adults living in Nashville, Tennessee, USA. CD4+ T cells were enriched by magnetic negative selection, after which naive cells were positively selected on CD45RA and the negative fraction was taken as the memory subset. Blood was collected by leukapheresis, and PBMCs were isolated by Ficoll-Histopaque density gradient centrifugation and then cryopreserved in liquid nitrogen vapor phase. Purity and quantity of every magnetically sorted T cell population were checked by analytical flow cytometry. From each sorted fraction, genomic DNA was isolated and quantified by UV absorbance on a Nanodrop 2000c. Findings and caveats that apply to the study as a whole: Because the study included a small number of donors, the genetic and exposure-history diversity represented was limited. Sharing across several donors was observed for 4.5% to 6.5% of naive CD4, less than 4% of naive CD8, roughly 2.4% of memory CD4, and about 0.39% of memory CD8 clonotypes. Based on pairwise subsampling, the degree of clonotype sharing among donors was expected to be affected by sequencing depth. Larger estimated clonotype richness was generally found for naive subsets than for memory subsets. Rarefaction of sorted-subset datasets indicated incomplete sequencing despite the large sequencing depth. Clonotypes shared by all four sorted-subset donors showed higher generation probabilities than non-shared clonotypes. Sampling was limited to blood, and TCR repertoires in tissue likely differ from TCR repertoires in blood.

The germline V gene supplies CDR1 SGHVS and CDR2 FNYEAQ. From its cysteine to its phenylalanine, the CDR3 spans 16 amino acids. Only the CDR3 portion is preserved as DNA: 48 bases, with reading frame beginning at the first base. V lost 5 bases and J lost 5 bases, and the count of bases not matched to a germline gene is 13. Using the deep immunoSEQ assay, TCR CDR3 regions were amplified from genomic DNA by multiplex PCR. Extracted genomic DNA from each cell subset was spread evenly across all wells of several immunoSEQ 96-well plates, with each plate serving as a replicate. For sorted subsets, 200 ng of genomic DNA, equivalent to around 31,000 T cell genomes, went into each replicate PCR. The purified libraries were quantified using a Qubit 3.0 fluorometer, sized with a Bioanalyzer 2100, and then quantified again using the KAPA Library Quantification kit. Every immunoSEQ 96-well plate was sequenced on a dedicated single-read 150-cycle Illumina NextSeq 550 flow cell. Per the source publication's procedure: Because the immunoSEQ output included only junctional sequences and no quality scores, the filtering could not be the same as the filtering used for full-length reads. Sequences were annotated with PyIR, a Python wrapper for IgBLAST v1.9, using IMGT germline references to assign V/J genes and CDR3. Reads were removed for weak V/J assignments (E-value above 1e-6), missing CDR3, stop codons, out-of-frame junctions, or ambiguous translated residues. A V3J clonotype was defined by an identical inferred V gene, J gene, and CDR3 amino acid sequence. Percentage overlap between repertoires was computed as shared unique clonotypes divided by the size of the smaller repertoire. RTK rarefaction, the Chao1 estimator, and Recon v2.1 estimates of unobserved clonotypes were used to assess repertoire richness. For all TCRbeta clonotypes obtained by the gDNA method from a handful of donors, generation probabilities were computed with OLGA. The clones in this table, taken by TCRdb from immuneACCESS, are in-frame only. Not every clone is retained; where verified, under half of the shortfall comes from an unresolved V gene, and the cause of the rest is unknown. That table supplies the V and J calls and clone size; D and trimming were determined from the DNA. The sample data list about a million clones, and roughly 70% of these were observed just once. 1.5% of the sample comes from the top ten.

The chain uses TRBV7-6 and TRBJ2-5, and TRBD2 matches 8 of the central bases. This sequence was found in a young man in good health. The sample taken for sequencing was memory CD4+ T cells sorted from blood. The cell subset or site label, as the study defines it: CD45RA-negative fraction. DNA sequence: TGTGCCAGCAGCGGTCGCGGGGGGCTCTTCGGGGAGACCCAGTACTTC. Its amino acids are CASSGRGGLFGETQYF.